This passage covers 10 T cell receptor beta chains from one sample sequenced in a study of Graves' ophthalmopathy and Graves' hyperthyroidism. Amplification of TCR beta CDR3 regions used RNA transcripts. First-round RT-PCR relied on HTBI primers, and a second-round multiplex PCR came next. TCRdb ran MiXCR on the multiplex PCR reads and lists one entry per CDR3 protein. Of about 48,000 distinct CDR3 sequences in the sample, 50% are singletons; the top ten hold 23%. The sample taken for sequencing was peripheral blood. The receptors were gathered from an adult man with Graves' ophthalmopathy.

This clonotype occurred once. The V gene is TRBV24-1, the J gene TRBJ1-1; D ambiguous. The length of the CDR3 is 13 residues. The V and J ends lost 8 bases and 2 bases respectively, with 11 bases between them. From germline, CDR1 is KGHDR and CDR2 SFDVKD. CDR3 nucleotides: TGTGCCACCAATGGCTCAGAAAACACTGAAGCTTTCTTT. It translates to CATNGSENTEAFF.

The chain is built from TRBV7-9 and TRBJ2-1; no firm D call. This CDR3 contains 15 residues. Trimming cost V 3 bases and J 16 bases, with 25 bases left between them. Germline V gives CDR1 SEHNR, CDR2 FQNEAQ (reference sequence). The CDR3 DNA is TGTGCCAGCAGCTTGGGCCCCAGCTCCTACAATGGGCAATTCTTC. Its protein is CASSLGPSSYNGQFF.

The chain couples TRBV10-3 to TRBJ2-3; a weak D match, TRBD2 (6 bases). In germline, CDR1 is ENHRY, CDR2 SYGVKD. This CDR3 contains 14 residues. V lost 0 bases and J 7 bases, leaving 11 bases between the germline ends. In DNA form, the CDR3 reads TGTGCCATCAGTGAGTCCCCGGGGGAGAATACGCAGTATTTT. It yields the protein CAISESPGENTQYF.

With regard to this clonotype: This may be a read error: a much more frequent sequence differs by one nucleotide. The genes are TRBV3-1 and TRBJ1-5; 7 positions agree with TRBD1. In germline, CDR1 is LGHDT, CDR2 YNNKEL (reference sequence). The CDR3 consists of 15 residues. After removal of 4 bases from V and 5 bases from J, the junction contained 8 bases not matched to a gene. For the CDR3, the DNA is TGTGCCAGCAGCCTGGGGACAGAGGGCTATCAGCCCCAGCATTTT. This sequence encodes CASSLGTEGYQPQHF.

The chain has TRBV20-1 and TRBJ1-1; a weak D match, TRBD1 (6 bases). Trimming took 6 bases from V and 7 from J, leaving 18 bases between them. Germline V gene sequence: CDR1 DFQATT, CDR2 SNEGSKA (reference sequence). This CDR3 is 13 amino acids long. The CDR3 sequence is CSAPGGADNEAFF. CDR3 nucleotide sequence: TGCAGTGCACCCGGGGGGGCCGACAATGAAGCTTTCTTT.

The chain couples TRBV20-1 to TRBJ2-2; 8 positions match TRBD2. V lost 5 bases and J lost 0; bases outside the gene matches: 8. There are 16 residues in the CDR3. Germline-derived CDR1 and CDR2 are DFQATT and SNEGSKA (reference sequence). CDR3 coding DNA: TGCAGTGCTCCTCAGCCGACTAGCGCGAACACCGGGGAGCTGTTTTTT. It translates to CSAPQPTSANTGELFF.

The chain links TRBV20-1 to TRBJ1-6; D is ambiguous. With 0 bases removed from V and 4 bases from J, the gap between germline ends came to 13 bases. Germline CDR1 is DFQATT and CDR2 is SNEGSKA (reference sequence). This CDR3 is built from 16 residues. The CDR3 reads CSARDLGRGYNSPLHF. The CDR3 nucleotides read TGCAGTGCTAGAGATCTAGGGCGCGGATATAATTCACCCCTCCACTTT.

A word on this clonotype: Mismatch with germline at one junction end may stem from a read error. The chain uses TRBV6-6 and TRBJ2-7; D is perhaps TRBD1 (5 bases). The germline V gene has CDR1 MNHNY and CDR2 SVGAGI (reference sequence). This CDR3 contains 15 residues. CDR3 in amino acids: CASSYVTNGHYERYF. For the CDR3, the DNA is TGTGCCAGCAGTTACGTAACTAATGGACACTACGAGCGGTACTTC.

The V gene is TRBV7-2, the J gene TRBJ1-6; TRBD1 agrees at 8 bases. There are 15 residues in the CDR3. The V and J ends lost 5 bases and 7 bases, in that order; junction bases with no gene match: 7. In germline, CDR1 is SGHTA, CDR2 FQGNSA. The CDR3 loop reads CASSPATGGNSPLHF. The DNA for the CDR3 is TGTGCCAGCAGCCCGGCTACAGGGGGGAATTCACCCCTCCACTTT.

The chain uses TRBV13 and TRBJ1-2; D is perhaps TRBD1 (5 bases). Between the trimmed V and J ends, which lost 6 bases and 4 bases, there was a span of 18 bases. Germline CDR1 PRHDT, CDR2 FYEKMQ (reference sequence). There are 15 residues in the CDR3. In DNA form, the CDR3 reads TGTGCCAGCAGAACCTACCAGGGTCGGAGCTATGGCTACACCTTC. Translation gives CASRTYQGRSYGYTF.